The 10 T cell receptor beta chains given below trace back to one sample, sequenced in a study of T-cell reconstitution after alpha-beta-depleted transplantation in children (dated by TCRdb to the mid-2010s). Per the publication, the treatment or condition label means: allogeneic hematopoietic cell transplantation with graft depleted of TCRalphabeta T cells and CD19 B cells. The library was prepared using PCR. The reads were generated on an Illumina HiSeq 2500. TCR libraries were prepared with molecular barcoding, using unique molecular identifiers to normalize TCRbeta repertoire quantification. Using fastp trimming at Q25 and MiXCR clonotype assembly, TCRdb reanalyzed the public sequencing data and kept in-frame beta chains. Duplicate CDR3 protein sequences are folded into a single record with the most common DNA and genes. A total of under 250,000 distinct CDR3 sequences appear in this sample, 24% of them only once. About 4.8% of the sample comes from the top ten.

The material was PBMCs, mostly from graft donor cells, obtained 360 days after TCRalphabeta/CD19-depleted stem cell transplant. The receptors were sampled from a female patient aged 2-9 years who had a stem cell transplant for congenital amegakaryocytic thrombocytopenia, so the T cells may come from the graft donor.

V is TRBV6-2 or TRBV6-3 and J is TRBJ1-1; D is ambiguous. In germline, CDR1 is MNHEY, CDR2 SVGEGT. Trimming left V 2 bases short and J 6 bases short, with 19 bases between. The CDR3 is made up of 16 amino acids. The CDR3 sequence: CASSYPRSGIWSEAFF. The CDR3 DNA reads TGTGCCAGCAGTTACCCCAGGTCGGGGATATGGTCTGAAGCTTTCTTT.

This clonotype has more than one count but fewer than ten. This CDR3 reads CSASGRGATNEKLFF. The DNA for the CDR3 is TGCAGTGCTAGCGGCAGGGGAGCAACTAATGAAAAACTGTTTTTT. The chain is built from TRBV20-1 and TRBJ1-4, with a tentative D call TRBD1 (6 bases). The CDR3 loop spans 15 amino acids. Germline CDR1 reads DFQATT; CDR2 reads SNEGSKA (reference sequence). Trimming took off 3 bases at V and 0 bases at J, with 11 bases between the two ends.

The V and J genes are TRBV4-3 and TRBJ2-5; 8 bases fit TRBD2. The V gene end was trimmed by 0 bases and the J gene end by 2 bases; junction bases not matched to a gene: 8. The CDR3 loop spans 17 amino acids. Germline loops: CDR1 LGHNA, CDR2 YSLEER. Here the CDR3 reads CASSQDRAGGVQETQYF. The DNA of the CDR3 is TGCGCCAGCAGCCAAGATAGGGCGGGAGGAGTTCAAGAGACCCAGTACTTC.

CDR3 amino acids: CASSLDHLLGSEQYF. In DNA, the CDR3 is TGTGCCAGCAGCTTAGATCATTTATTGGGATCCGAGCAGTACTTC. This chain uses TRBV7-9 with TRBJ2-7; D gene uncertain. V was trimmed by 1 base and J by 6 bases, leaving 16 bases between them. CDR1 is SEHNR, CDR2 FQNEAQ, per germline (reference sequence). The CDR3 is 15 residues long.

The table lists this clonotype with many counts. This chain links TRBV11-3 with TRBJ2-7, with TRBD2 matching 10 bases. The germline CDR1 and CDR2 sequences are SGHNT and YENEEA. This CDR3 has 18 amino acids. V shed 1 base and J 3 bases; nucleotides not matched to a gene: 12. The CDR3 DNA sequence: TGTGCCAGCAGCTTAGGGGGGGCCGGGACTAGCGTCTACTACGAGCAGTACTTC. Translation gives CASSLGGAGTSVYYEQYF.

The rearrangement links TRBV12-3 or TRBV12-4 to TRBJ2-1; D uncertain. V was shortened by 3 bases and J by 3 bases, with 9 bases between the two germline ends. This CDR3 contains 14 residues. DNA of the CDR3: TGTGCCAGCAGTTTTGCAGAGTACTACAATGAGCAGTTCTTC. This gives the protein CASSFAEYYNEQFF.

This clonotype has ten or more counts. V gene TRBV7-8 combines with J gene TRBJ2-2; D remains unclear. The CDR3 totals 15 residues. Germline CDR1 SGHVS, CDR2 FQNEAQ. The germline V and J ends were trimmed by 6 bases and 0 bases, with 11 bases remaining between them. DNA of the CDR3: TGTGCCAGCAGGCTAGGGCCCTCGAACACCGGGGAGCTGTTTTTT. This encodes CASRLGPSNTGELFF.

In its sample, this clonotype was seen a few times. Here the CDR3 DNA reads TGCAGCGTCAGAAAGGGACAACATAAAGAGACCCAGTACTTC. As protein: CSVRKGQHKETQYF. The gene calls are TRBV29-1 and TRBJ2-5, with D tentatively TRBD1 (6 bases). Germline V gives CDR1 SQVTM, CDR2 ANQGSEA. The CDR3 runs 14 residues. V lost 6 bases and J 3 bases, leaving 17 bases between the germline ends.

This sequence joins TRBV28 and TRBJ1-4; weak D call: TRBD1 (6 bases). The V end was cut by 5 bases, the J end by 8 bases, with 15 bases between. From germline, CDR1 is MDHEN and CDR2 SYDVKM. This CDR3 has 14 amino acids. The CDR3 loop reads CASSNTGRNEKLFF. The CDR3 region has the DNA TGTGCCAGCAGTAATACAGGGAGGAACGAAAAACTGTTTTTT.

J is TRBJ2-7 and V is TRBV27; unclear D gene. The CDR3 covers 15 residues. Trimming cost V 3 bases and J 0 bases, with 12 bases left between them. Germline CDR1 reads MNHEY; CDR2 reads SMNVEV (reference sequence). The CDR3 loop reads CASSFRAQSSYEQYF. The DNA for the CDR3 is TGTGCCAGCAGTTTTCGAGCACAGAGCTCCTACGAGCAGTACTTC.